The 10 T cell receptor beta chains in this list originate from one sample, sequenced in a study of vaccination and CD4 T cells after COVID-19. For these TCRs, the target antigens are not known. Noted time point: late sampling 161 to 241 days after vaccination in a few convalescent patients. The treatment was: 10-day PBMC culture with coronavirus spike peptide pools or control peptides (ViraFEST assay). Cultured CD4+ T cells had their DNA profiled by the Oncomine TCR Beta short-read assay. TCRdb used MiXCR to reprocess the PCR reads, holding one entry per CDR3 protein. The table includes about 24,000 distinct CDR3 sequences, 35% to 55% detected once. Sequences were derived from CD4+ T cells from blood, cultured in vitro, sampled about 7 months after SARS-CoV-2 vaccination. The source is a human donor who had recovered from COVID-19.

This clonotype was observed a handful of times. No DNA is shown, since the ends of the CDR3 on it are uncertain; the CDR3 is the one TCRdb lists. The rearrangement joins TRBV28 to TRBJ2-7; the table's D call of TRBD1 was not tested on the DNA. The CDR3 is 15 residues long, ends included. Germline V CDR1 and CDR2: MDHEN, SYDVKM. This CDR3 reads CASSSSGQGSWEQYF.

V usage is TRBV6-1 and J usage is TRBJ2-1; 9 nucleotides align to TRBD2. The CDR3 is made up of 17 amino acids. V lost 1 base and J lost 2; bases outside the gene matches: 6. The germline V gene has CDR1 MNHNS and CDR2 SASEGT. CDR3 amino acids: CASSEGLAGAPYNEQFF. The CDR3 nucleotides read TGTGCCAGCAGTGAAGGGTTAGCGGGAGCACCCTACAATGAGCAGTTCTTC.

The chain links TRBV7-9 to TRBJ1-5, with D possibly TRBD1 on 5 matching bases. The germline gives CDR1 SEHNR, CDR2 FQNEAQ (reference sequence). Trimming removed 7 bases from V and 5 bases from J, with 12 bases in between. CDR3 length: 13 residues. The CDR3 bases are TGTGCCAGCACCACGATGGGGGATCAGCCCCAGCATTTT. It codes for CASTTMGDQPQHF.

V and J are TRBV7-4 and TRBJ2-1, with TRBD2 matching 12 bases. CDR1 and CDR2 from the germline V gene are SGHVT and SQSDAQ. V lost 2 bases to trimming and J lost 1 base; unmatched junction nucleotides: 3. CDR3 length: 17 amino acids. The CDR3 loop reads CASSLWTSGTSYNEQFF. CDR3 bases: TGTGCCAGCAGCTTATGGACTAGCGGGACGTCCTACAATGAGCAGTTCTTC.

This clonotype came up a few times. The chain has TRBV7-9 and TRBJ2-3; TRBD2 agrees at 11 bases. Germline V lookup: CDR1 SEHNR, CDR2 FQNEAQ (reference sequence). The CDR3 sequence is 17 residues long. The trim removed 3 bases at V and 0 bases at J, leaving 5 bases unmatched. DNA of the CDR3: TGTGCCAGCAGCTTTTCCACTAGCGGGGGTAGCACAGATACGCAGTATTTT. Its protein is CASSFSTSGGSTDTQYF.

CDR3 nucleotide sequence: TGCAGTGCTAGTATTCCAGGGCTGAACACTGAAGCTTTCTTT. Translation gives CSASIPGLNTEAFF. The chain links TRBV20-1 to TRBJ1-1, with D possibly being TRBD1 (5 bases). The V end lost 3 bases, the J end lost 0 bases, and 11 bases lay between the germline ends. Germline CDR1 is DFQATT and CDR2 is SNEGSKA (reference sequence). This CDR3 is 14 amino acids long.

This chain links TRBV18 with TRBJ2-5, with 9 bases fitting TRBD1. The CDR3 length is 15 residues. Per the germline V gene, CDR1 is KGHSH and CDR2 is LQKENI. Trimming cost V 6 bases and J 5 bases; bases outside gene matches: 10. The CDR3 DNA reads TGTGCCAGCTCTCTACAGGGGGCGTACGGGGAGACCCAGTACTTC. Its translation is CASSLQGAYGETQYF.

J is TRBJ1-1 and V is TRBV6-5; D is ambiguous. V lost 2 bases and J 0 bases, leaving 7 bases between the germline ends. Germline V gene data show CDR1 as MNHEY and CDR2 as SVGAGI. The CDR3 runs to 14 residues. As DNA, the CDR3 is TGTGCCAGCAGTTACGGCTTATTGAACACTGAAGCTTTCTTT. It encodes CASSYGLLNTEAFF.

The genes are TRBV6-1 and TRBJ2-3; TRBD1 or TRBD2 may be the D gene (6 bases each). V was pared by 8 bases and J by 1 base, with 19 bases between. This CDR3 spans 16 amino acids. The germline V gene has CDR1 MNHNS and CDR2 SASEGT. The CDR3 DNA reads TGTGCCAGCCGAAACCGCGGGACAACCGGCACAGATACGCAGTATTTT. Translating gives CASRNRGTTGTDTQYF.

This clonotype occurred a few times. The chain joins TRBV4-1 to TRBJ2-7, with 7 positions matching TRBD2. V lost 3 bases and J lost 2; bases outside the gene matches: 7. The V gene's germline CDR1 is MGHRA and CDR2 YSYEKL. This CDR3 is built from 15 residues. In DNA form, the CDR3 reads TGCGCCAGCAGCCACCCACTGGGGAGGGCCTACGAGCAGTACTTC. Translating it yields CASSHPLGRAYEQYF.